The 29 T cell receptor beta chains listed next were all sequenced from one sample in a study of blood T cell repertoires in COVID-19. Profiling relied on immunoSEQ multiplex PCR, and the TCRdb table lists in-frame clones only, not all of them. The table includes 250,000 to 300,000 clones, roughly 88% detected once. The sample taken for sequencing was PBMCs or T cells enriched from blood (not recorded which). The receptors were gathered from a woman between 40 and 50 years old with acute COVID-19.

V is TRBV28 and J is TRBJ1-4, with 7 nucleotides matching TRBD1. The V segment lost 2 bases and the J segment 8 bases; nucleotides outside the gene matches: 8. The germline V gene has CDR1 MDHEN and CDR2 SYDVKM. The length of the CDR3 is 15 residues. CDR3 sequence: CASSLTGTAQEKLFF. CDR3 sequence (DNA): TGTGCCAGCAGTTTAACCGGGACAGCCCAAGAAAAACTGTTTTTT.

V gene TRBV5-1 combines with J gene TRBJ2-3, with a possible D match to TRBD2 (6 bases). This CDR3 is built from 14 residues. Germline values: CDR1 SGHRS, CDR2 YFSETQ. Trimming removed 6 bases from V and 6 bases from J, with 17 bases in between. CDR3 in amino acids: CASKLVAGLDTQYF. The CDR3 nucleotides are TGCGCCAGCAAGCTAGTCGCGGGGCTGGATACGCAGTATTTT.

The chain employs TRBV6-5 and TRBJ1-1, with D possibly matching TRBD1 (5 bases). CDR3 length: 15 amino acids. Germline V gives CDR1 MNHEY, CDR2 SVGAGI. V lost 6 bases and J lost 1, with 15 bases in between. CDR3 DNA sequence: TGTGCCAGCAGGAGTGTTTGGGGCGCGAACACTGAAGCTTTCTTT. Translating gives CASRSVWGANTEAFF.

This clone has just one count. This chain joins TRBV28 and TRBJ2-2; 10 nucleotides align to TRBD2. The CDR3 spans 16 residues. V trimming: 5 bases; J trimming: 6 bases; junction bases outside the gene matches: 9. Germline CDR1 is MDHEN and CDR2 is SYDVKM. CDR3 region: CASSPPGLAGAGELFF. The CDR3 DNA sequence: TGTGCCAGCAGTCCCCCAGGGCTAGCGGGGGCCGGGGAGCTGTTTTTT.

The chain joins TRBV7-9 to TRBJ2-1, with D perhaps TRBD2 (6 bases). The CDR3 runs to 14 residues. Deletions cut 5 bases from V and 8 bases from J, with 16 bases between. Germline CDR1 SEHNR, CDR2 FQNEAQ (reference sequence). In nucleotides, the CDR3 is TGTGCCAGCAGCCTCACCGGGAGAAGGGATGAGCAGTTCTTC. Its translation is CASSLTGRRDEQFF.

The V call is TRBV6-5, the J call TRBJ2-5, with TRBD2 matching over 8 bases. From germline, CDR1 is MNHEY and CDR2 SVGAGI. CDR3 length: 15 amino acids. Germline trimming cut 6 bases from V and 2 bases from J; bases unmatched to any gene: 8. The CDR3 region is CASRPLGGVQETQYF. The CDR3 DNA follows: TGTGCCAGCAGGCCCCTCGGGGGGGTGCAAGAGACCCAGTACTTC.

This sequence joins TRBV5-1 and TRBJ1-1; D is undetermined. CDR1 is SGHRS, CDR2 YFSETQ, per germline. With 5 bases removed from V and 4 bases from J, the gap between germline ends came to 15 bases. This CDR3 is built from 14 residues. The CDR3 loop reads CASSLYPGGTEAFF. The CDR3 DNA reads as TGCGCCAGCAGTTTATATCCAGGAGGCACTGAAGCTTTCTTT. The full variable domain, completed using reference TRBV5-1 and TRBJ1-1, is KAGVTQTPRYLIKTRGQQVTLSCSPISGHRSVSWYQQTPGQGLQFLFEYFSETQRNKGNFPGRFSGRQFSNSRSEMNVSTLELGDSALYLCASSLYPGGTEAFFGQGTRLTVV.

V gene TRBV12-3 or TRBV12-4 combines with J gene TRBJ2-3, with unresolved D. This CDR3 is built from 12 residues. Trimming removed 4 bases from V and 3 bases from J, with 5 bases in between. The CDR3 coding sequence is TGTGCCAGCAGTTCGAGAACAGATACGCAGTATTTT. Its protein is CASSSRTDTQYF.

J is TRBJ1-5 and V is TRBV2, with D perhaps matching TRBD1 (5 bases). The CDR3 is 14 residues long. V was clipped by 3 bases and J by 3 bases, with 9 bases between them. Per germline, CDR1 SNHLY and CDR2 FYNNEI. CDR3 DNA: TGTGCCAGCAGTGACGGGGACTTCAATCAGCCCCAGCATTTT. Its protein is CASSDGDFNQPQHF. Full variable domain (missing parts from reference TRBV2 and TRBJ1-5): EPEVTQTPSHQVTQMGQEVILRCVPISNHLYFYWYRQILGQKVEFLVSFYNNEISEKSEIFDDQFSVERPDGSNFTLKIRSTKLEDSAMYFCASSDGDFNQPQHFGDGTRLSIL.

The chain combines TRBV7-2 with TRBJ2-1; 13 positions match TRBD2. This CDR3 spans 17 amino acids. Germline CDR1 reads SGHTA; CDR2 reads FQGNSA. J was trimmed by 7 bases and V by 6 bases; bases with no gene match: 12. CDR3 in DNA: TGTGCCAGCAGACACGGACTAGCGGGAGCTATTGGGAATGAGCAGTTCTTC. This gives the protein CASRHGLAGAIGNEQFF. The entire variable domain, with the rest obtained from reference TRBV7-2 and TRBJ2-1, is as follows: GAGVSQSPSNKVTEKGKDVELRCDPISGHTALYWYRQSLGQGLEFLIYFQGNSAPDKSGLPSDRFSAERTGGSVSTLTIQRTQQEDSAVYLCASRHGLAGAIGNEQFFGPGTRLTVL.

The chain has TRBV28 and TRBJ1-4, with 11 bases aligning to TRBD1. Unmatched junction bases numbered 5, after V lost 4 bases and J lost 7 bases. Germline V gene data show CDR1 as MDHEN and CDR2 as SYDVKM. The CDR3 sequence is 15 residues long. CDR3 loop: CASSSPGTGGEKLFF. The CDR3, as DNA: TGTGCCAGCAGTTCCCCCGGGACAGGGGGTGAAAAACTGTTTTTT.

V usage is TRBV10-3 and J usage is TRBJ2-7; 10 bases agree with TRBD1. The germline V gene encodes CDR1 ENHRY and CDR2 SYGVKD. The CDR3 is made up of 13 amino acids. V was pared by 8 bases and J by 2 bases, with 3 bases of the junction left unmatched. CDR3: CAISGTGAYEQYF. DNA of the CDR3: TGTGCCATCTCCGGGACAGGGGCCTACGAGCAGTACTTC.

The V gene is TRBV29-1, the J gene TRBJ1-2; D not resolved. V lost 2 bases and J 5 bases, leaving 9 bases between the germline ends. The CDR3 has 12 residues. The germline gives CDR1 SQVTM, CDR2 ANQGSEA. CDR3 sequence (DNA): TGCAGCGTTGAAAAAGAGGTGTATGGCTACACCTTC. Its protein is CSVEKEVYGYTF. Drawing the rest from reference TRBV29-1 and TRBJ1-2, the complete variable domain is SAVISQKPSRDICQRGTSLTIQCQVDSQVTMMFWYRQQPGQSLTLIATANQGSEATYESGFVIDKFPISRPNLTFSTLTVSNMSPEDSSIYLCSVEKEVYGYTFGSGTRLTVV.

CDR3: CASSLTPTRVNEQFF. The CDR3 coding sequence is TGTGCCAGCAGCCTTACCCCCACTCGCGTGAATGAGCAGTTCTTC. The chain carries TRBV27 and TRBJ2-1; D is undetermined. V was trimmed by 6 bases and J by 7 bases, leaving 19 bases between them. This CDR3 comprises 15 residues. Germline V gives CDR1 MNHEY, CDR2 SMNVEV (reference sequence).

The CDR3 here is CASSGGTPPYEQYF. In DNA form, the CDR3 reads TGCGCCAGCAGTGGAGGGACACCTCCCTACGAGCAGTACTTC. The chain joins TRBV10-2 to TRBJ2-7; maybe TRBD1 (6 bases). V dropped 4 bases and J dropped 2 bases, with 12 bases sitting between them. CDR1 WSHSY and CDR2 SAAADI come from the germline V gene. The CDR3 is made up of 14 amino acids.

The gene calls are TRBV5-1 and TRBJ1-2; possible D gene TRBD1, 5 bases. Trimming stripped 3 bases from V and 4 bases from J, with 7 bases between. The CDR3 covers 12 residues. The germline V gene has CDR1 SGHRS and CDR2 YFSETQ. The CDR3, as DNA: TGCGCCAGCAGCTACGACAGCTATGGCTACACCTTC. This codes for CASSYDSYGYTF.

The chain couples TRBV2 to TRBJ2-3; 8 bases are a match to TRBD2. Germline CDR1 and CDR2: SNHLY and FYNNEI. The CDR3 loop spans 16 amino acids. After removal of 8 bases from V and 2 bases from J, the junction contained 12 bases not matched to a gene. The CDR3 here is CASGGRETSDTDTQYF. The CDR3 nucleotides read TGTGCCAGCGGAGGCCGAGAGACTAGCGACACAGATACGCAGTATTTT. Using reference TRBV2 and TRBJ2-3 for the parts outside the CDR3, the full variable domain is EPEVTQTPSHQVTQMGQEVILRCVPISNHLYFYWYRQILGQKVEFLVSFYNNEISEKSEIFDDQFSVERPDGSNFTLKIRSTKLEDSAMYFCASGGRETSDTDTQYFGPGTRLTVL.

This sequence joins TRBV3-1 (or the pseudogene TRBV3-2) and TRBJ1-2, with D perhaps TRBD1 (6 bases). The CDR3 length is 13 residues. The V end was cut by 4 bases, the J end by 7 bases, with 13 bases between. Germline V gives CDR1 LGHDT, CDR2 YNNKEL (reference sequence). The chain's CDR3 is CASSRGGALGYTF. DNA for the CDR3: TGTGCCAGCAGCCGAGGGGGGGCTCTTGGCTACACCTTC.

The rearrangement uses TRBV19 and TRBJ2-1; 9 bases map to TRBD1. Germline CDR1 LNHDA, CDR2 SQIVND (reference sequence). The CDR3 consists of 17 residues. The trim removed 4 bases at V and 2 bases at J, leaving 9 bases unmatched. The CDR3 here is CASSTGSGQGTYNEQFF. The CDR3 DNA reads TGTGCCAGTAGTACGGGGTCGGGACAGGGAACCTACAATGAGCAGTTCTTC.

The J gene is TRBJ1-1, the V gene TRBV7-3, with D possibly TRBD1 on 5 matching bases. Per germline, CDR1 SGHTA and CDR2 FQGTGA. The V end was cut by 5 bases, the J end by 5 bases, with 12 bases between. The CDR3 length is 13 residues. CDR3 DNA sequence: TGTGCCAGCAGCGAAGCCAGGGAAACTGAAGCTTTCTTT. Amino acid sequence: CASSEARETEAFF.

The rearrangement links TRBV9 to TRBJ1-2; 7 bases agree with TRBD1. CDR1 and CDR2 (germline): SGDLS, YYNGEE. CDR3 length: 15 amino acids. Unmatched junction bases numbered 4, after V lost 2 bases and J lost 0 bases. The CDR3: CASSVRDSTNYGYTF. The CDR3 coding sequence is TGTGCCAGCAGCGTGCGGGACAGTACTAACTATGGCTACACCTTC.

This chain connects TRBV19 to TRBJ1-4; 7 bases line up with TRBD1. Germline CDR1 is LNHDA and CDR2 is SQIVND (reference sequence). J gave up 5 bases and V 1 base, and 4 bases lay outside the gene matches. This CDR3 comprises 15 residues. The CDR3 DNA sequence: TGTGCCAGTAGTATAGTGCCGGGACAGAATGAAAAACTGTTTTTT. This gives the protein CASSIVPGQNEKLFF.

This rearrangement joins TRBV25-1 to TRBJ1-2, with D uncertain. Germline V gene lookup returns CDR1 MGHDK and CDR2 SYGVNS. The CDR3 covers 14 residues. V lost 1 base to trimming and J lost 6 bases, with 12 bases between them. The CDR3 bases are TGTGCCAGCAGTGAATGGGCCCCACGGCATGGCTACACCTTC. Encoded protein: CASSEWAPRHGYTF.

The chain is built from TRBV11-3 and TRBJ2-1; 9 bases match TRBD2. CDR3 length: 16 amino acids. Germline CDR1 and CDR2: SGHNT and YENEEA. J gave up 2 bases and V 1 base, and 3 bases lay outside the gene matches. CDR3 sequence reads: CASSLGSSGAYNEQFF. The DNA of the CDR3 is TGTGCCAGCAGCTTAGGGTCTAGCGGGGCCTACAATGAGCAGTTCTTC. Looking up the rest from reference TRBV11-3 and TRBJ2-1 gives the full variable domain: EAGVVQSPRYKIIEKKQPVAFWCNPISGHNTLYWYLQNLGQGPELLIRYENEEAVDDSQLPKDRFSAERLKGVDSTLKIQPAELGDSAVYLCASSLGSSGAYNEQFFGPGTRLTVL.

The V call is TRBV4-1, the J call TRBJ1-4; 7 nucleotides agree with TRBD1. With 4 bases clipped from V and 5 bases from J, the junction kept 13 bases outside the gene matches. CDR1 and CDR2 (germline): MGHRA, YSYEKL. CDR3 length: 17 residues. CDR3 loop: CASSRTIRDRENEKLFF. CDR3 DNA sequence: TGCGCCAGCAGCCGAACTATACGGGACAGAGAAAATGAAAAACTGTTTTTT.

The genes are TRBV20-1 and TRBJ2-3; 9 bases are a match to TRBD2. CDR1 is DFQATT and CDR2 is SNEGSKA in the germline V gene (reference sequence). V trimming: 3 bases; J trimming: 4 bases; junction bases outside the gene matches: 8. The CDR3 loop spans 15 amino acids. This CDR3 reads CSASPAGGPADTQYF. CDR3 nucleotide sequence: TGCAGTGCTAGTCCGGCGGGAGGGCCCGCAGATACGCAGTATTTT.

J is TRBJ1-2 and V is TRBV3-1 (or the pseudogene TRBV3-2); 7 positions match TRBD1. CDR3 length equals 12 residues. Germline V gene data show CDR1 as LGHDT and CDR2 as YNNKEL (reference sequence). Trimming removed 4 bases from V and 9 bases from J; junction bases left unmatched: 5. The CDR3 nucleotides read TGTGCCAGCAGCCCAAGACAGGGCCGCTACACCTTC. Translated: CASSPRQGRYTF.

Written as DNA, the CDR3 is TGTGCCAGCAGTTTAGGCCGGGGAGGCGGTGAAAAACTGTTTTTT. Protein sequence: CASSLGRGGGEKLFF. V is TRBV28 and J is TRBJ1-4; D remains unclear. Germline CDR1 MDHEN, CDR2 SYDVKM. V lost 2 bases, J lost 7 bases, and 14 bases lay in between. There are 15 residues in the CDR3.

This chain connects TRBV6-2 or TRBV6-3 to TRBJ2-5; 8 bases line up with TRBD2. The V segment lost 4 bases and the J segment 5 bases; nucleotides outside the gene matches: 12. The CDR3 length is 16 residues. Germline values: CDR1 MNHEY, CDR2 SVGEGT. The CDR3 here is CASSWSGSRGRETQYF. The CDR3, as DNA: TGTGCCAGCAGTTGGAGCGGGAGCCGGGGAAGGGAGACCCAGTACTTC.